This T cell receptor (beta chain) was sequenced during a study of cytomegalovirus exposure and HLA in healthy donors. The study's findings and limits: A link between a missense DCLRE1C variant and TCR beta V- and J-gene trimming emerged from a later analysis. On later analysis, the bulk of CMV-associated TCR beta chains appeared to be HLA-restricted. Some highly shared sequence variants likely arose as a pipeline artifact.

Primers: 60 Vbeta forward and 13 Jbeta reverse. Sequencing used immunoSEQ multiplex PCR; TCRdb keeps in-frame clones, though not all of them. The sample carries about 150,000 clones, approximately 85% recorded once. Note on this clone: Its target is not known.

There were likely unrecorded immune exposures, though donors were nominally healthy when sampled. The TCR originated in a woman aged 18-29 years in good health and CMV-seronegative. The sequencing sample was made of PBMCs.

The CDR3 is CASSVGGRIIQTGELFF. The CDR3 DNA reads as TGTGCCAGCAGCGTCGGGGGGCGGATCATTCAGACCGGGGAGCTGTTTTTT. This chain connects TRBV9 to TRBJ2-2; a possible D gene is TRBD2 (7 bases). Germline V gives CDR1 SGDLS, CDR2 YYNGEE. Trimming took 2 bases from V and 5 from J, leaving 19 bases between them. This CDR3 has 17 amino acids.